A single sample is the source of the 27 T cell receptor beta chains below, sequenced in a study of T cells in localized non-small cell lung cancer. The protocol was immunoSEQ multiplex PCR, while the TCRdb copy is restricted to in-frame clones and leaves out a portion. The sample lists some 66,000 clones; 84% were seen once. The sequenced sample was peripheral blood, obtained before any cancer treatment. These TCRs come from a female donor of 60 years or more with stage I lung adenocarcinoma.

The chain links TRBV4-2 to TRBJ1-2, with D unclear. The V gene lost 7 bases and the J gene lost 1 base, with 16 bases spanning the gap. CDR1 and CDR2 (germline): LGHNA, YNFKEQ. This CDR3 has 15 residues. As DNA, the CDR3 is TGTGCCAGCACCTCGGCCCTAAACCTTAACTATGGCTACACCTTC. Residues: CASTSALNLNYGYTF.

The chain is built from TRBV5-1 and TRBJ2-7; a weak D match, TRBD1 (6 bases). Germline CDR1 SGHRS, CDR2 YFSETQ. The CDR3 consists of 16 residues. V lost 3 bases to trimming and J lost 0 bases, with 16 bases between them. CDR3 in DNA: TGCGCCAGCAGCTCCCCGCGTTGGGACATCTCCTACGAGCAGTACTTC. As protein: CASSSPRWDISYEQYF.

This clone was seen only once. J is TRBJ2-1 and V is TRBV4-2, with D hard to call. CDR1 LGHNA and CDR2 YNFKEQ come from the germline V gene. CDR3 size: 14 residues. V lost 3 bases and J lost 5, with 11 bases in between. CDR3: CASSHTLGNNEQFF. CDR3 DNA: TGTGCCAGCAGCCACACCCTAGGGAACAATGAGCAGTTCTTC.

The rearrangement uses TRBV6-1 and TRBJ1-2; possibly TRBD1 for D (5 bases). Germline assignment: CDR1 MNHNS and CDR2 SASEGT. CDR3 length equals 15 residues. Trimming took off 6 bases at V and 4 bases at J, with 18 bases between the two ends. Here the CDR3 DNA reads TGTGCCAGCAGGGAACCAGGGTCCCCTCTCTATGGCTACACCTTC. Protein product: CASREPGSPLYGYTF.

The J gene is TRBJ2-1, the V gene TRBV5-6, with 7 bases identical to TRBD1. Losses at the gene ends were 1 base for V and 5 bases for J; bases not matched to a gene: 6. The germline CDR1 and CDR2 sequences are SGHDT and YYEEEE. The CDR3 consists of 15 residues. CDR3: CASSLRLQGNNEQFF. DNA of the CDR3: TGTGCCAGCAGCTTGAGGCTACAGGGGAACAATGAGCAGTTCTTC.

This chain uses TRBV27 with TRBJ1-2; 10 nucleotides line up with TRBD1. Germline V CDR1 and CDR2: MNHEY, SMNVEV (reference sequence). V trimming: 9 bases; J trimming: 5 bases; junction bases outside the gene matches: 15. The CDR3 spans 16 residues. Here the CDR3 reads CASRKGQGMMRYGYTF. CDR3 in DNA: TGTGCCAGTAGGAAGGGACAGGGGATGATGCGGTATGGCTACACCTTC.

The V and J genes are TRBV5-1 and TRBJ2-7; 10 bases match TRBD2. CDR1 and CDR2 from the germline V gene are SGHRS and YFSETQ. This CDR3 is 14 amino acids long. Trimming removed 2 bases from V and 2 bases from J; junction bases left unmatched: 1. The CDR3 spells CASSFLAGAYEQYF. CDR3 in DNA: TGCGCCAGCAGCTTTCTAGCGGGAGCCTACGAGCAGTACTTC.

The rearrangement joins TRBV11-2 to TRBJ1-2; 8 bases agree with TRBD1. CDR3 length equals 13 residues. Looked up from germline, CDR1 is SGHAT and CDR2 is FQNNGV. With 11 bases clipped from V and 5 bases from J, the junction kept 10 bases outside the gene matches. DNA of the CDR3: TGTGCCCTGGGCGGACAGGGAGGTTATGGCTACACCTTC. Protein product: CALGGQGGYGYTF. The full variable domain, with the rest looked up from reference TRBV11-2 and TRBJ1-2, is EAGVAQSPRYKIIEKRQSVAFWCNPISGHATLYWYQQILGQGPKLLIQFQNNGVVDDSQLPKDRFSAERLKGVDSTLKIQPAKLEDSAVYLCALGGQGGYGYTFGSGTRLTVV.

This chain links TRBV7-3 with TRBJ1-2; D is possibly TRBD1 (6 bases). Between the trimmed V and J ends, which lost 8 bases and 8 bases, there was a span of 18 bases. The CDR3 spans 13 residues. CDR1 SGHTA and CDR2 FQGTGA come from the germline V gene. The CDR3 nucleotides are TGTGCCAGCCGCAGGGGCCCGGGAGAGGGCTACACCTTC. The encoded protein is CASRRGPGEGYTF. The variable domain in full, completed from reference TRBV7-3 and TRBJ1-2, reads GAGVSQTPSNKVTEKGKYVELRCDPISGHTALYWYRQSLGQGPEFLIYFQGTGAADDSGLPNDRFFAVRPEGSVSTLKIQRTERGDSAVYLCASRRGPGEGYTFGSGTRLTVV.

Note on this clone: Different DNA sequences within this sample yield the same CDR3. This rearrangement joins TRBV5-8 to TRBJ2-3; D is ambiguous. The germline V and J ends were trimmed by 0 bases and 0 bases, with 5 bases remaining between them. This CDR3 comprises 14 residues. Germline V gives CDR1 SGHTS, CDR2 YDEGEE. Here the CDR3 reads CASSLGQSTDTQYF. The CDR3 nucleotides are TGTGCCAGCAGCTTGGGGCAGAGCACAGATACGCAGTATTTT.

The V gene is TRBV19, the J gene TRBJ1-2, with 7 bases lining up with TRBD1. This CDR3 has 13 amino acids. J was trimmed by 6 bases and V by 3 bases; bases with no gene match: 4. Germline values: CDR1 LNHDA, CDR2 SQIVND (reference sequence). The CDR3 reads CASSMGTENGYTF. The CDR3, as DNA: TGTGCCAGTAGTATGGGGACAGAAAATGGCTACACCTTC.

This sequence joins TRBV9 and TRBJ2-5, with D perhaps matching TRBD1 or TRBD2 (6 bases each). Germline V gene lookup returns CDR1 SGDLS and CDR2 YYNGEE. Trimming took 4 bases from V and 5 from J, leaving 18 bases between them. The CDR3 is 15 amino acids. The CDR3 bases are TGTGCCAGCAGCAAGGGGGGCCGGGGAGAGGAGACCCAGTACTTC. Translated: CASSKGGRGEETQYF.

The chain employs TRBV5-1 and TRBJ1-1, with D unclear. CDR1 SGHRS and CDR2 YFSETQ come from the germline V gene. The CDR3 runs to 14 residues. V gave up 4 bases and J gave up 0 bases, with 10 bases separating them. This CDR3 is CASSVSRMNTEAFF. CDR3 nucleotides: TGCGCCAGCAGCGTCTCACGGATGAACACTGAAGCTTTCTTT.

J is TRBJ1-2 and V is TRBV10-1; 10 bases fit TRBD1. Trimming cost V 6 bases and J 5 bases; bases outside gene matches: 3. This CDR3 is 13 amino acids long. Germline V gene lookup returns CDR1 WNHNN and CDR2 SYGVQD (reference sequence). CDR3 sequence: CASSPGQGYGYTF. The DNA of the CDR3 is TGCGCCAGCAGCCCGGGACAGGGGTATGGCTACACCTTC.

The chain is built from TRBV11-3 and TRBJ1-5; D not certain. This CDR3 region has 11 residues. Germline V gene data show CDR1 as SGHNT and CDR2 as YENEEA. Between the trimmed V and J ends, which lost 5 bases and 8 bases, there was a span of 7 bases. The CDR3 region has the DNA TGTGCCAGCAGCCCCCAGGAGCCCCAGCATTTT. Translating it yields CASSPQEPQHF.

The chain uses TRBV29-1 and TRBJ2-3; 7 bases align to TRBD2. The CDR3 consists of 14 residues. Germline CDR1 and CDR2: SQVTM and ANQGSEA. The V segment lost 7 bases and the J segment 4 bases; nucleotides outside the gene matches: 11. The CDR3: CSGGKAGLADTQYF. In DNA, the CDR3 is TGCAGCGGAGGGAAAGCGGGACTGGCAGATACGCAGTATTTT.

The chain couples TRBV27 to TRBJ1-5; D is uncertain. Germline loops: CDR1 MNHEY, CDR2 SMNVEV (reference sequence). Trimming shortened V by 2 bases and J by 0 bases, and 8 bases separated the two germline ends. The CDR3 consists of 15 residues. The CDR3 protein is CASSLVGYSNQPQHF. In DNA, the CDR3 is TGTGCCAGCAGTTTAGTAGGATATAGCAATCAGCCCCAGCATTTT.

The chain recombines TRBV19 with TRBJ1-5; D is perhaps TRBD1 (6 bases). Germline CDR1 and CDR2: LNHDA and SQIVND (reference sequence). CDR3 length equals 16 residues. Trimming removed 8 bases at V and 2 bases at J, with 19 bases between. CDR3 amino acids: CASLRGPGAGNQPQHF. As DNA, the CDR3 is TGTGCCAGTCTAAGGGGTCCGGGGGCTGGCAATCAGCCCCAGCATTTT. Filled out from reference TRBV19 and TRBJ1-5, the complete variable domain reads DGGITQSPKYLFRKEGQNVTLSCEQNLNHDAMYWYRQDPGQGLRLIYYSQIVNDFQKGDIAEGYSVSREKKESFPLTVTSAQKNPTAFYLCASLRGPGAGNQPQHFGDGTRLSIL.

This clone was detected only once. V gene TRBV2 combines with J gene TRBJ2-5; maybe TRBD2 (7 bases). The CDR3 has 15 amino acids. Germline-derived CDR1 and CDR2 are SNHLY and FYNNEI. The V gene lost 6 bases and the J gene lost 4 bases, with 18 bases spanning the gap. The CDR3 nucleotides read TGTGCCAGCAGGCGCTCCAGGGGAGGGGGAGAGACCCAGTACTTC. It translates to CASRRSRGGGETQYF.

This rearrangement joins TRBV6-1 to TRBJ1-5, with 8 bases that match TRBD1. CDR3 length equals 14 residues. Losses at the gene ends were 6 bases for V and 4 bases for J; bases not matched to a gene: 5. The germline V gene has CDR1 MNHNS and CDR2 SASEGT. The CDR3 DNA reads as TGTGCCAGCAGCGCGACAGGGGCGAATCAGCCCCAGCATTTT. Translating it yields CASSATGANQPQHF.

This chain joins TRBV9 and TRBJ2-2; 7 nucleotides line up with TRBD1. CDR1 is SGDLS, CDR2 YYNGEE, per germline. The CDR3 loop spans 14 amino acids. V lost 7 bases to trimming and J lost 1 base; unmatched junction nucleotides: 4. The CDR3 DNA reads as TGTGCCAGCCGAAGGACAGGGAACACCGGGGAGCTGTTTTTT. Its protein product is CASRRTGNTGELFF.

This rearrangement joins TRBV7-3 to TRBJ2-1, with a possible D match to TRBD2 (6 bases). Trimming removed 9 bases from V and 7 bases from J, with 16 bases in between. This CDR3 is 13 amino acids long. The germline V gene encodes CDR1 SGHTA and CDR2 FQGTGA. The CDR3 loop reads CASGRGTGNEQFF. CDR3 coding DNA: TGTGCCAGTGGGCGGGGTACGGGTAATGAGCAGTTCTTC.

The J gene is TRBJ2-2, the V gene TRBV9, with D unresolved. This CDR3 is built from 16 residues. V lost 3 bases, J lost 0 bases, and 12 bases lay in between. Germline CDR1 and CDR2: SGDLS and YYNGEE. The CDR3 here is CASSETPFANTGELFF. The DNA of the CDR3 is TGTGCCAGCAGCGAAACACCTTTCGCGAACACCGGGGAGCTGTTTTTT.

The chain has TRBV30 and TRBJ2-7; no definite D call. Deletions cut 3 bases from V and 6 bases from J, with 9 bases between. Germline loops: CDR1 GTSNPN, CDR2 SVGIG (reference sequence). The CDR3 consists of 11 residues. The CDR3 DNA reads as TGTGCCTGGAGGCACTCCCTCGAGCAGTACTTC. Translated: CAWRHSLEQYF.

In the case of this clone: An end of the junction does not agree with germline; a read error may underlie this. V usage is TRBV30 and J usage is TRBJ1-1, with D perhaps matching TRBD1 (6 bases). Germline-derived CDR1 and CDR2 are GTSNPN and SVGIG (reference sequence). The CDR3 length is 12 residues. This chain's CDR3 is CAWTTGWTEVFF. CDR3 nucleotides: TGTGCCTGGACCACAGGGTGGACTGAAGTTTTCTTT.

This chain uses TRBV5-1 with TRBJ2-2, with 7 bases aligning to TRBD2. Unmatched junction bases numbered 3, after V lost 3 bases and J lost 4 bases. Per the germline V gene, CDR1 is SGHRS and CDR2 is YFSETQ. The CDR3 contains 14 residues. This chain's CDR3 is CASSWGLFTGELFF. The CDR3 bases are TGCGCCAGCAGCTGGGGACTATTCACCGGGGAGCTGTTTTTT.

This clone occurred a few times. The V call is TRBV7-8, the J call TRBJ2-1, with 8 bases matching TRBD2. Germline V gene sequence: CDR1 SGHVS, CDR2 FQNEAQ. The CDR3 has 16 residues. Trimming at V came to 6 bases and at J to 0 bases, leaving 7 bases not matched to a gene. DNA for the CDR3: TGTGCCAGCAGGTCAAGCGGGGGAAGCTCCTACAATGAGCAGTTCTTC. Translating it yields CASRSSGGSSYNEQFF.